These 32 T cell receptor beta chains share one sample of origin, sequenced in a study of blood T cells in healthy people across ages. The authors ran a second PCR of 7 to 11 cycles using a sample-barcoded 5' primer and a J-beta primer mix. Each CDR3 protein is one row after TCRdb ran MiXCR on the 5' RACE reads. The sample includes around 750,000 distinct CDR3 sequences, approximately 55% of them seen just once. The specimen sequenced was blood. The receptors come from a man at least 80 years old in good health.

For the CDR3, the DNA is TGCAGCGTTGGTTCCGGGACTGGAAACACCATATATTTT. It is translated as CSVGSGTGNTIYF. The V call is TRBV29-1, the J call TRBJ1-3, with unresolved D. The CDR3 is 13 residues long. Germline V lookup: CDR1 SQVTM, CDR2 ANQGSEA. The germline V and J ends were trimmed by 4 bases and 2 bases, with 9 bases remaining between them.

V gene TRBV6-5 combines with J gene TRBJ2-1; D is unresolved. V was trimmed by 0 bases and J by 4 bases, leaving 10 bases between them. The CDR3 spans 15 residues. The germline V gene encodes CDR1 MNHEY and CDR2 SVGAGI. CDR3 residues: CASSYSVQLYNEQFF. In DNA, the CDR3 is TGTGCCAGCAGTTACTCGGTCCAGTTATACAATGAGCAGTTCTTC.

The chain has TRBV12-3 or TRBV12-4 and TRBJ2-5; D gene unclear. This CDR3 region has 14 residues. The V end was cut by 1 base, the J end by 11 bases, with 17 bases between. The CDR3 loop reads CASSLDSRGNEQYF. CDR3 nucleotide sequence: TGTGCCAGCAGTTTAGACTCCCGCGGCAATGAGCAGTACTTC.

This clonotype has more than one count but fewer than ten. In nucleotides, the CDR3 is TGCAGTGCTTTGCTCGGGACAGGGAAAACCTACGAGCAGTACTTC. Protein sequence: CSALLGTGKTYEQYF. The chain carries TRBV20-1 and TRBJ2-7; 9 bases line up with TRBD1. Looked up from germline, CDR1 is DFQATT and CDR2 is SNEGSKA (reference sequence). This CDR3 spans 15 amino acids. V was clipped by 5 bases and J by 2 bases; unmatched bases: 10.

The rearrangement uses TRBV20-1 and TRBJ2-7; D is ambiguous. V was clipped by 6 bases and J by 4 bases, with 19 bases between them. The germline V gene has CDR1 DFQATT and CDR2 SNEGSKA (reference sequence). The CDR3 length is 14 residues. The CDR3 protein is CSAPLGTNPYEQYF. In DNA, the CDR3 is TGCAGTGCACCCCTGGGTACAAACCCGTACGAGCAGTACTTC.

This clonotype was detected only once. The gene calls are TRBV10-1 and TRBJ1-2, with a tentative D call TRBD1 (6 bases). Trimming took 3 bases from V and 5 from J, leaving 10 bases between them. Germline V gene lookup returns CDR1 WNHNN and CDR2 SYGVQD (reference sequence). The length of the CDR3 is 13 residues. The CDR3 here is CASSDAGAYGYTF. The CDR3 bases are TGCGCCAGCAGTGATGCAGGGGCTTATGGCTACACCTTC.

DNA of the CDR3: TGTGCCAGCAGTGGACAGCCCACGGGAGCCAAAAACATTCAGTACTTC. Translated: CASSGQPTGAKNIQYF. The chain carries TRBV6-1 and TRBJ2-4; a possible D gene is TRBD1 (5 bases). CDR1 is MNHNS, CDR2 SASEGT, per germline. Between the trimmed V and J ends, which lost 4 bases and 0 bases, there was a span of 13 bases. The CDR3 has 16 residues.

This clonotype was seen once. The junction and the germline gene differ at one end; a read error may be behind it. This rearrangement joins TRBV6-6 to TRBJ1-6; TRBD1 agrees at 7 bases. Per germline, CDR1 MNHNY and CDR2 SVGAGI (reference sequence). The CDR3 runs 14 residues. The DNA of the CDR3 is TGTGCCGGCAGCATCAAGGGACAGTTGTCACCCCTCCACTTT. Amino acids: CAGSIKGQLSPLHF.

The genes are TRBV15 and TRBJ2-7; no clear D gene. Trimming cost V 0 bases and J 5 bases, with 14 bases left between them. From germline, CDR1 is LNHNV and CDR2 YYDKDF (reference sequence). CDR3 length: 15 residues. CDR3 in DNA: TGTGCCACCAGCAGAGATCCCGGTCGCACCGACGAGCAGTACTTC. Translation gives CATSRDPGRTDEQYF.

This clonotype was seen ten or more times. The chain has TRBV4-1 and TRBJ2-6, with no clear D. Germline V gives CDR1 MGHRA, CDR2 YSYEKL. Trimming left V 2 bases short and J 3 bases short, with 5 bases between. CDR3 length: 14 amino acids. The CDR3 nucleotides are TGCGCCAGCAGCCAATTTAGTGGGGCCAACGTCCTGACTTTC. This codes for CASSQFSGANVLTF.

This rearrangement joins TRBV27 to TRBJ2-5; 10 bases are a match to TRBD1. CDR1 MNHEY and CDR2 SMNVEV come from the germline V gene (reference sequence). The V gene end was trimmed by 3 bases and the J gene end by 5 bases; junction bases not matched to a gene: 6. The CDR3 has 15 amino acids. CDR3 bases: TGTGCCAGCAGTTTCCGGGACAGGGGAAGGGAGACCCAGTACTTC. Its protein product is CASSFRDRGRETQYF.

CDR3 sequence: CASRVYYNEQFF. CDR3 sequence (DNA): TGTGCCAGCAGAGTCTACTACAATGAGCAGTTCTTC. The V gene is TRBV2, the J gene TRBJ2-1; D remains unclear. The germline V gene encodes CDR1 SNHLY and CDR2 FYNNEI. This CDR3 is 12 amino acids long. The V and J ends lost 6 bases and 3 bases respectively, with 6 bases between them.

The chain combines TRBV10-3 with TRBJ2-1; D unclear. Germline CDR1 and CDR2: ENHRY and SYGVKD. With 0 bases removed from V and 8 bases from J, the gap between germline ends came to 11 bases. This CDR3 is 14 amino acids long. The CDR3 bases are TGTGCCATCAGTGAGTCTCCGACATCGGATGAGCAGTTCTTC. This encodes CAISESPTSDEQFF.

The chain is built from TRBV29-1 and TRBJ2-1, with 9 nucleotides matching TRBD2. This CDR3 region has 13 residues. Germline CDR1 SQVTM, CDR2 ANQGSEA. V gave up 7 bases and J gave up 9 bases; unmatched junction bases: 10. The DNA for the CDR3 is TGCAGCGCAGGGGGACTAGCCCCAGCTGAGCAGTTCTTC. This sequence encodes CSAGGLAPAEQFF.

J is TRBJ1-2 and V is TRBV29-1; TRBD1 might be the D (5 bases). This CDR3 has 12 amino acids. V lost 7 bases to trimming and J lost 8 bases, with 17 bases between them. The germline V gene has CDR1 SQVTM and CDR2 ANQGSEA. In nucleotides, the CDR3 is TGCAGCGGAACGGACGATGGGGGGGGCTACACCTTC. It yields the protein CSGTDDGGGYTF.

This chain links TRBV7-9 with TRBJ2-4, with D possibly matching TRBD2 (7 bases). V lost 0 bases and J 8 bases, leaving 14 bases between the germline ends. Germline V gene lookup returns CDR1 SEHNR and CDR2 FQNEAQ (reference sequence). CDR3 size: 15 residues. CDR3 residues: CASSLANGEGDIQYF. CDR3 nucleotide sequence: TGTGCCAGCAGCTTAGCTAACGGGGAGGGGGACATTCAGTACTTC.

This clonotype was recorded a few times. CDR3 residues: CASGGTVQHEQYF. CDR3 bases: TGTGCCAGCGGAGGGACAGTGCAACACGAGCAGTACTTC. The chain combines TRBV7-9 with TRBJ2-5; D is perhaps TRBD1 (7 bases). Gene TRBJ2-7 matches the end of the DNA better, so the J call may be wrong. Germline loops: CDR1 SEHNR, CDR2 FQNEAQ (reference sequence). The CDR3 spans 13 residues.

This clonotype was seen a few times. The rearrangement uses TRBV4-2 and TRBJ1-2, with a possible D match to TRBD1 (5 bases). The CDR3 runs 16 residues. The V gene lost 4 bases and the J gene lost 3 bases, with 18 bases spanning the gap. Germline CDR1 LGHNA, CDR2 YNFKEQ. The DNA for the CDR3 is TGTGCCAGCAGCCTGGCTCAGGGTGAACGCGACTATGGCTACACCTTC. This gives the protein CASSLAQGERDYGYTF.

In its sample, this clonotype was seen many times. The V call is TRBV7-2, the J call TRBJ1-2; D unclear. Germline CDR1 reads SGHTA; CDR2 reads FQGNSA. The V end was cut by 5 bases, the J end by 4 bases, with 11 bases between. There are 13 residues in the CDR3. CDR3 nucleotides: TGTGCCAGCAGCGTATGGCAAGCCTATGGCTACACCTTC. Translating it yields CASSVWQAYGYTF. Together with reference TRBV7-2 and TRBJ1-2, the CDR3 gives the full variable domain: GAGVSQSPSNKVTEKGKDVELRCDPISGHTALYWYRQSLGQGLEFLIYFQGNSAPDKSGLPSDRFSAERTGGSVSTLTIQRTQQEDSAVYLCASSVWQAYGYTFGSGTRLTVV.

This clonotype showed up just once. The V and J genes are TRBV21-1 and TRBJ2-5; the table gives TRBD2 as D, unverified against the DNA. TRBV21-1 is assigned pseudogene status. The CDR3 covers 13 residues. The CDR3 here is CAPGSRDYNEQYF. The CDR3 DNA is TGTGCCCCTGGGTCCCGGGATTACAATGAGCAGTACTTC.

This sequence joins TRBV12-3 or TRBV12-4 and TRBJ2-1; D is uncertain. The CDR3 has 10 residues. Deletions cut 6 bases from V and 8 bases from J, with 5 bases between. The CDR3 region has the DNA TGTGCCAGCAGCCCCGATGAGCAGTTCTTC. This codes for CASSPDEQFF.

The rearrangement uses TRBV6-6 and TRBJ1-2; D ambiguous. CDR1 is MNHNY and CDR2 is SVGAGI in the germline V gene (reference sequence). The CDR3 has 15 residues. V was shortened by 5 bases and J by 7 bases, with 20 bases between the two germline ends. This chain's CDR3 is CASSPRDSRPSGYTF. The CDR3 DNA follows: TGTGCCAGCAGTCCCCGGGATTCTCGTCCCTCTGGCTACACCTTC.

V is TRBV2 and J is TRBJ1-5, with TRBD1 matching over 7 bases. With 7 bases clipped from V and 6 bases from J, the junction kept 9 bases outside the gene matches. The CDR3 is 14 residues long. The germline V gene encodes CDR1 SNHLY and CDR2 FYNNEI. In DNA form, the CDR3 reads TGTGCCAGCAACCGAAGGGACAGCGGTCAGCCCCAGCATTTT. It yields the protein CASNRRDSGQPQHF.

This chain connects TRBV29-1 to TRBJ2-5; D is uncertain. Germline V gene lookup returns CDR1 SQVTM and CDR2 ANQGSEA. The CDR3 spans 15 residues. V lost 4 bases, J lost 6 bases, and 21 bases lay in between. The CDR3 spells CSVGGGERSRKTQYF. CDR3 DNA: TGCAGCGTTGGGGGTGGGGAACGGAGTCGGAAGACCCAGTACTTC. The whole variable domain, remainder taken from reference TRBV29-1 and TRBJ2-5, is SAVISQKPSRDICQRGTSLTIQCQVDSQVTMMFWYRQQPGQSLTLIATANQGSEATYESGFVIDKFPISRPNLTFSTLTVSNMSPEDSSIYLCSVGGGERSRKTQYFGPGTRLLVL.

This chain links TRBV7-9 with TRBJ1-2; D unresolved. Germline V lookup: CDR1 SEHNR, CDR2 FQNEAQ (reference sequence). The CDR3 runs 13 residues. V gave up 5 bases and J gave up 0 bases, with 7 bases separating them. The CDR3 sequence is CASSVSANYGYTF. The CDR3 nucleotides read TGTGCCAGCAGCGTTTCGGCTAACTATGGCTACACCTTC. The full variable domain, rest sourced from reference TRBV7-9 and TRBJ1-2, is DTGVSQNPRHKITKRGQNVTFRCDPISEHNRLYWYRQTLGQGPEFLTYFQNEAQLEKSRLLSDRFSAERPKGSFSTLEIQRTEQGDSAMYLCASSVSANYGYTFGSGTRLTVV.

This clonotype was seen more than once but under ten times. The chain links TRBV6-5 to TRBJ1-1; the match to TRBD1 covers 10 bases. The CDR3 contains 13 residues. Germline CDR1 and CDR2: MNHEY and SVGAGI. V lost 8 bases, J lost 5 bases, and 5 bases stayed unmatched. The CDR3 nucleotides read TGTGCCAGCCACCGGACAGGGGGGACTGAAGCTTTCTTT. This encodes CASHRTGGTEAFF.

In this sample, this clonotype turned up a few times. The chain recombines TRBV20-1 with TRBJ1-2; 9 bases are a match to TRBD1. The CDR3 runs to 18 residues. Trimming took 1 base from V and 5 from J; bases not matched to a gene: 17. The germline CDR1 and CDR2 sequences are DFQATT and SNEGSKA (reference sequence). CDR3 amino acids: CSARAKSGRRTGDYGYTF. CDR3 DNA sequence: TGCAGTGCTAGAGCGAAGAGCGGCCGTAGGACAGGGGATTATGGCTACACCTTC.

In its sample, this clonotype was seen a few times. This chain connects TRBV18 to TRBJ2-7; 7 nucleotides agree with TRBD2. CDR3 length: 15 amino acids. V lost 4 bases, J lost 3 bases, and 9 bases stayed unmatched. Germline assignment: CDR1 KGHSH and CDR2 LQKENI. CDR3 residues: CASSLAGGSFYEQYF. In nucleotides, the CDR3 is TGTGCCAGCTCACTAGCGGGCGGGTCCTTCTACGAGCAGTACTTC. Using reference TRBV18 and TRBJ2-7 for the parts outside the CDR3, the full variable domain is NAGVMQNPRHLVRRRGQEARLRCSPMKGHSHVYWYRQLPEEGLKFMVYLQKENIIDESGMPKERFSAEFPKEGPSILRIQQVVRGDSAAYFCASSLAGGSFYEQYFGPGTRLTVT.

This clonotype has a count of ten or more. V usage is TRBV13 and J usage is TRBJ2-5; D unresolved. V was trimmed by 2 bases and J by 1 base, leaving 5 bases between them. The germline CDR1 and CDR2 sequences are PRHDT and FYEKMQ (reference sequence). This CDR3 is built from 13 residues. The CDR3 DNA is TGTGCCAGCAGCTTAACTATCCAAGAGACCCAGTACTTC. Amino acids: CASSLTIQETQYF.

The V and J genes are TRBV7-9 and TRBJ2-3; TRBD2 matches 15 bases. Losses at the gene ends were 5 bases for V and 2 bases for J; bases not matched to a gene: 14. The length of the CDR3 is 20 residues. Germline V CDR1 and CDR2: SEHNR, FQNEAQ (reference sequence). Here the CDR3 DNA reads TGTGCCAGCAGCCATCGACCGGGACTAGCGGGAGGCGGACTCACAGATACGCAGTATTTT. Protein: CASSHRPGLAGGGLTDTQYF.

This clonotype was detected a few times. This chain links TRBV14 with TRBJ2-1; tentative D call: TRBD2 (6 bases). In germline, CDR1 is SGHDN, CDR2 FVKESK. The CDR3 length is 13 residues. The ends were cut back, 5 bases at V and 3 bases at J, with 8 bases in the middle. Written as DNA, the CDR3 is TGTGCCAGCAGCGGACTAAACTACAATGAGCAGTTCTTC. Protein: CASSGLNYNEQFF.

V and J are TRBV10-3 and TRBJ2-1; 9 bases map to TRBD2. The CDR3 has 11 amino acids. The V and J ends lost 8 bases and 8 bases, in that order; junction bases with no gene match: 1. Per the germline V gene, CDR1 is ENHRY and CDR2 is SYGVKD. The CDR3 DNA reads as TGTGCCATCGGGACTAGCTATGAGCAGTTCTTC. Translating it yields CAIGTSYEQFF.